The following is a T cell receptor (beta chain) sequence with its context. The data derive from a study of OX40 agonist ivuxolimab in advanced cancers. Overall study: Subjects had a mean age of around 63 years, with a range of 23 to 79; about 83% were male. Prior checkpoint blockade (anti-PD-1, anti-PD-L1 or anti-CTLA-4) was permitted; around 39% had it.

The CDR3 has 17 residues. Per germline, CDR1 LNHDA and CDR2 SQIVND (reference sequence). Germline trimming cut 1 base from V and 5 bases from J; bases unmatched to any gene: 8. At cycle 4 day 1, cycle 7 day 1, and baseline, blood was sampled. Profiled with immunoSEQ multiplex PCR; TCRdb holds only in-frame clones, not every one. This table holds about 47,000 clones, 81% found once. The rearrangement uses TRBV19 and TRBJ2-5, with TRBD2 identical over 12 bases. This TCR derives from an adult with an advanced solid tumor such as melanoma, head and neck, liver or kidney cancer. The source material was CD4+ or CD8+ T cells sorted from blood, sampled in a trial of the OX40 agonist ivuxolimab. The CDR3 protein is CASSIGSRLAGEETQYF. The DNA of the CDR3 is TGTGCCAGTAGTATAGGATCGAGACTAGCGGGAGAGGAGACCCAGTACTTC.